This T cell receptor (beta chain) was sequenced during a study of blood T cell repertoires in COVID-19. TCRdb keeps only in-frame clones here, not all; method: immunoSEQ multiplex PCR. Here the sample spans fewer than 250,000 clones, approximately 85% being singletons. The V gene's germline CDR1 is SGHTA and CDR2 FQGNSA. This CDR3 has 13 residues. The V gene lost 4 bases and the J gene lost 1 base, with 7 bases spanning the gap. The sequencing sample was made of peripheral blood. The TCR comes from a woman aged 70-85 years with acute or convalescent COVID-19. The V gene is TRBV7-2, the J gene TRBJ2-5; D is undetermined. CDR3 DNA sequence: TGTGCCAGCAGCTCCCGGTCCCAAGAGACCCAGTACTTC. It encodes CASSSRSQETQYF.